The present T cell receptor (beta chain) was sequenced within a study of shared clonotypes between healthy human individuals. In the study overall: Those who served as donors were two women and a few men between the ages of 18 and 49. Study conclusions and caveats: Among the subsets, naive ones generally showed larger estimated richness than memory ones.

On this clone: The target antigen is unknown.

TCRdb's copy holds only in-frame clones and misses some; the assay was immunoSEQ multiplex PCR. This repertoire shows around 580,000 clones, more than 95% found once; its top ten account for less than 0.35%. As defined, naive CD8 cells were CD45RO-negative and positively selected for CCR7, with terminally differentiated effector memory CD45RA+ cells excluded. Sequenced sample: naive CD8+ T cells sorted from blood. The sequence derives from a man aged 30 to 45 in good health.

In nucleotides, the CDR3 is TGTGCCAGCAGAAGACAGGGGAGTGGGGAGACCCAGTACTTC. Translated: CASRRQGSGETQYF. The chain recombines TRBV28 with TRBJ2-5, with TRBD1 identical over 8 bases. Losses at the gene ends were 6 bases for V and 5 bases for J; bases not matched to a gene: 8. Looked up from germline, CDR1 is MDHEN and CDR2 is SYDVKM. This CDR3 region has 14 residues.